Listed below are T cell receptor beta chains from one sample, sequenced in a study of blood T cell repertoires in COVID-19. The data were produced by immunoSEQ multiplex PCR, yet TCRdb's version contains in-frame clones alone and is incomplete. In the table there are roughly 320,000 clones, around nine tenths of which are singletons. Sequencing input: peripheral blood. Receptors originate from a man between 65 and 80 years old with acute or convalescent COVID-19. CDR3s include the opening cysteine and the closing phenylalanine or tryptophan. The D gene is left open where the match is weak. The size entry is marked missing in some rows and otherwise reads once, few, many or a size class.

v_call: TRBV7-9
d_call: -
j_call: TRBJ1-1
clone_size: -
cdr3_aa: CASRFQAPNTEAFF
cdr3_nt: TGTGCCAGCAGGTTTCAGGCGCCGAACACTGAAGCTTTCTTT

v_call: TRBV25-1
d_call: -
j_call: TRBJ2-5
clone_size: -
cdr3_aa: CASSPHGEGKTQYF
cdr3_nt: TGTGCCAGCAGCCCCCACGGGGAAGGGAAGACCCAGTACTTC

v_call: TRBV7-2
d_call: -
j_call: TRBJ1-6
clone_size: few
cdr3_aa: CASSSTGTPSPLHF
cdr3_nt: TGTGCCAGCAGCTCCACCGGGACACCATCACCCCTCCACTTT

v_call: TRBV19
d_call: TRBD1
j_call: TRBJ1-5
clone_size: few
cdr3_aa: CASGQGAVQPQHF
cdr3_nt: TGTGCCAGTGGTCAGGGGGCGGTTCAGCCCCAGCATTTT

v_call: TRBV3-1/TRBV3-2
d_call: TRBD1
j_call: TRBJ2-2
clone_size: -
cdr3_aa: CASSPRDSTGELFF
cdr3_nt: TGTGCCAGCAGCCCCCGGGACAGCACCGGGGAGCTGTTTTTT

v_call: TRBV24-1
d_call: -
j_call: TRBJ1-2
clone_size: once
cdr3_aa: CATSDFAGYGYTF
cdr3_nt: TGTGCCACCAGTGATTTCGCAGGGTACGGCTACACCTTC

v_call: TRBV7-3
d_call: -
j_call: TRBJ2-2
clone_size: -
cdr3_aa: CASSSSGNTGELFF
cdr3_nt: TGTGCCAGCAGCTCGTCAGGGAACACCGGGGAGCTGTTTTTT

v_call: TRBV5-1
d_call: TRBD1
j_call: TRBJ1-3
clone_size: -
cdr3_aa: CASSLTGTGARNTIYF
cdr3_nt: TGCGCCAGCAGCCTGACCGGGACAGGGGCCAGAAACACCATATATTTT

v_call: TRBV30
d_call: -
j_call: TRBJ1-2
clone_size: -
cdr3_aa: CAWSSLFNYGYTF
cdr3_nt: TGTGCCTGGAGTTCCCTCTTCAACTATGGCTACACCTTC

v_call: TRBV2
d_call: TRBD1
j_call: TRBJ2-3
clone_size: -
cdr3_aa: CASRRTGNSADTQYF
cdr3_nt: TGTGCCAGCAGACGGACAGGGAACTCGGCAGATACGCAGTATTTT

v_call: TRBV7-2
d_call: TRBD2
j_call: TRBJ2-3
clone_size: once
cdr3_aa: CASSLSGTSFLDTQYF
cdr3_nt: TGTGCCAGCAGCTTGAGCGGGACGTCGTTTTTGGATACGCAGTATTTT

v_call: TRBV7-2
d_call: -
j_call: TRBJ2-7
clone_size: -
cdr3_aa: CASSLGLEFTYEQYF
cdr3_nt: TGTGCCAGCAGCTTAGGCCTCGAGTTTACCTACGAGCAGTACTTC

v_call: TRBV6-1
d_call: -
j_call: TRBJ2-7
clone_size: few
cdr3_aa: CASREAPTSAVYEQYF
cdr3_nt: TGTGCCAGCAGGGAAGCCCCGACTAGTGCGGTCTACGAGCAGTACTTC

v_call: TRBV28
d_call: TRBD1
j_call: TRBJ1-3
clone_size: once
cdr3_aa: CASSLGTGARIYF
cdr3_nt: TGTGCCAGCAGTTTGGGGACAGGGGCACGCATATATTTT

v_call: TRBV5-1
d_call: TRBD1
j_call: TRBJ1-1
clone_size: -
cdr3_aa: CASSETQGGTEAFF
cdr3_nt: TGCGCCAGCAGCGAAACACAGGGGGGTACTGAAGCTTTCTTT

v_call: TRBV28
d_call: TRBD2
j_call: TRBJ2-5
clone_size: -
cdr3_aa: CASRRLADQETQYF
cdr3_nt: TGTGCCAGCAGGCGACTAGCGGATCAAGAGACCCAGTACTTC

v_call: TRBV11-3
d_call: -
j_call: TRBJ2-1
clone_size: -
cdr3_aa: CASSLGGYNEQFF
cdr3_nt: TGTGCCAGCAGCCTTGGAGGGTACAATGAGCAGTTCTTC

v_call: TRBV4-3
d_call: TRBD2
j_call: TRBJ2-1
clone_size: -
cdr3_aa: CASSQQTSGDEQFF
cdr3_nt: TGCGCCAGCAGCCAACAAACCAGCGGGGATGAGCAGTTCTTC

v_call: TRBV15
d_call: -
j_call: TRBJ1-5
clone_size: few
cdr3_aa: CATSPTENQPQHF
cdr3_nt: TGTGCCACCAGCCCGACAGAGAATCAGCCCCAGCATTTT

v_call: TRBV5-8
d_call: TRBD1
j_call: TRBJ1-6
clone_size: -
cdr3_aa: CASSPWGGTGRYNSPLHF
cdr3_nt: TGTGCCAGCAGCCCGTGGGGGGGGACAGGCCGGTATAATTCACCCCTCCATTTT

v_call: TRBV30
d_call: -
j_call: TRBJ2-5
clone_size: -
cdr3_aa: CAGGTERQETQYF
cdr3_nt: TGTGCCGGGGGGACAGAACGACAAGAGACCCAGTACTTC

v_call: TRBV30
d_call: TRBD1
j_call: TRBJ1-5
clone_size: -
cdr3_aa: CAWSPDRGGQPQHF
cdr3_nt: TGTGCCTGGAGCCCCGACAGGGGAGGACAGCCCCAGCATTTT

v_call: TRBV7-3
d_call: TRBD2
j_call: TRBJ2-1
clone_size: -
cdr3_aa: CASSLAGVYNEQFF
cdr3_nt: TGTGCCAGCAGCTTAGCGGGGGTTTACAATGAGCAGTTCTTC

v_call: TRBV7-2
d_call: TRBD1
j_call: TRBJ2-7
clone_size: -
cdr3_aa: CASSSQGALTEQYF
cdr3_nt: TGTGCCAGCAGCTCCCAGGGGGCGTTAACCGAGCAGTACTTC

v_call: TRBV7-2
d_call: -
j_call: TRBJ2-5
clone_size: -
cdr3_aa: CASSFGGPVETQYF
cdr3_nt: TGTGCCAGCAGCTTTGGGGGCCCCGTGGAGACCCAGTACTTC

v_call: TRBV5-6
d_call: -
j_call: TRBJ1-2
clone_size: once
cdr3_aa: CASSLRQGGGYTF
cdr3_nt: TGTGCCAGCAGCTTGCGGCAGGGAGGTGGCTACACCTTC

v_call: TRBV18
d_call: -
j_call: TRBJ1-1
clone_size: once
cdr3_aa: CASSSATGSEGCTEAFF
cdr3_nt: TGTGCCAGCTCATCGGCCACAGGGTCTGAGGGTTGCACTGAAGCTTTCTTT

v_call: TRBV3-1/TRBV3-2
d_call: -
j_call: TRBJ2-1
clone_size: -
cdr3_aa: CASKYRVTISGHNEQFF
cdr3_nt: TGTGCCAGCAAATACAGGGTCACCATTTCGGGTCACAATGAGCAGTTCTTC

v_call: TRBV28
d_call: -
j_call: TRBJ1-5
clone_size: -
cdr3_aa: CASLKGAYSNQPQHF
cdr3_nt: TGTGCCAGCCTTAAGGGAGCCTATAGCAATCAGCCCCAGCATTTT

v_call: TRBV9
d_call: -
j_call: TRBJ1-6
clone_size: -
cdr3_aa: CASSVQRDSPLHF
cdr3_nt: TGTGCCAGCAGCGTACAACGGGATTCACCCCTCCACTTT

v_call: TRBV5-4
d_call: TRBD2
j_call: TRBJ2-7
clone_size: -
cdr3_aa: CASSPGLAGVSHEQYF
cdr3_nt: TGTGCCAGCAGCCCCGGACTAGCGGGAGTGTCCCACGAGCAGTACTTC

v_call: TRBV18
d_call: TRBD1
j_call: TRBJ1-5
clone_size: -
cdr3_aa: CASSPDQGVYQPQHF
cdr3_nt: TGTGCCAGCTCACCAGATCAGGGGGTCTATCAGCCCCAGCATTTT

v_call: TRBV6-2/TRBV6-3
d_call: -
j_call: TRBJ1-2
clone_size: -
cdr3_aa: CASSYSNQGNGYTF
cdr3_nt: TGTGCCAGCAGTTACTCGAACCAGGGGAATGGCTACACCTTC

v_call: TRBV5-5
d_call: TRBD1
j_call: TRBJ1-4
clone_size: few
cdr3_aa: CASSLDRGRGNEKLFF
cdr3_nt: TGTGCCAGCAGCTTGGACAGGGGGCGGGGTAATGAAAAACTGTTTTTT

v_call: TRBV19
d_call: -
j_call: TRBJ1-1
clone_size: -
cdr3_aa: CASGLRGSPNTEAFF
cdr3_nt: TGTGCCAGTGGCCTTCGGGGGTCCCCGAACACTGAAGCTTTCTTT

v_call: TRBV5-1
d_call: -
j_call: TRBJ2-6
clone_size: -
cdr3_aa: CASSLTAGVSSGANVLTF
cdr3_nt: TGCGCCAGCAGCTTAACGGCAGGGGTTTCATCTGGGGCCAACGTCCTGACTTTC

v_call: TRBV10-3
d_call: -
j_call: TRBJ1-2
clone_size: once
cdr3_aa: CASLRGGTYGYTF
cdr3_nt: TGTGCCTCCCTACGGGGGGGAACCTATGGCTACACCTTC